This note documents a single T cell receptor (beta chain) sequence. The target of this receptor is not known. No base qualities exist here, and no much larger clone lies one base off it. These data are taken from a study of regulatory T cells in long-lasting Graves disease (dated by TCRdb to the early 2020s). Context from the whole study: Patients with newly diagnosed Graves' disease had been on antithyroid drugs for under 3 months. A total of around 35 samples underwent TCR sequencing: 13 from persistent and some 20 from newly diagnosed Graves' disease patients. The study was conducted in China and was registered as a clinical trial. Patients with persistent Graves' disease were compared with patients with newly diagnosed Graves' disease using TCR sequencing and RNA sequencing of peripheral blood. Beyond this particular receptor, the publication reports: Compared with newly diagnosed patients, persistent Graves' disease patients had lower TCR Shannon entropy and fewer highly expanded clones, which suggests clonal expansion. The small sample size was acknowledged by the authors as a limitation that may reduce accuracy. Persistent patients shared more public clonotypes among themselves (around 2,500) than newly diagnosed patients did (nearly 1,000). Only the TCR beta chain was sequenced and analyzed. Because the primary lesion, thyroid tissue, could not be accessed, the study looked at peripheral blood alone.

The library relied on multiplex PCR. This sample was sequenced with an Illumina HiSeq 4000. CDR3 regions were amplified by Arm-PCR with iRepertoire HTBI primers to construct TCR beta libraries. PCR products were gel purified before sequencing. In the authors' own workflow: Across samples, roughly 60 TRBV and around 15 TRBJ segments were identified and used for gene usage analysis of CDR3 amino acid clonotypes. Filtered high-quality paired reads were merged into contigs using COPE and FqMerger. BLAST was used to align contigs to IMGT TRBV, TRBD and TRBJ reference genes, with CDR3 defined following IMGT. Any clonotype with a frequency above 0.1% was classified as a highly expanded clone. Repertoire diversity was measured by Shannon entropy, and V-J evenness by the Gini coefficient. Clonotypes shared by more than one individual were considered public. TCRdb reran the public reads through fastp at Q25 and MiXCR, keeping productive beta chains. When rows share a CDR3 protein, they turn into one entry using the most common DNA and genes. TCRdb, not the authors, supplied the V and J calls. A total of hundreds of thousands of distinct CDR3 sequences appear in this sample, about 15% of them only once. The top ten hold more than 20% of the sample.

The time point label for this specimen denotes: newly diagnosed GD, antithyroid drugs for less than 3 months. For both TCR sequencing and RNA sequencing, RNA was extracted from PBMCs using TRIzol. The diagnosis of Graves' disease was made according to American Thyroid Association guidelines. The patients came from an endocrinology department in Xi'an, China. Each patient gave 7.5 to 10 milliliters of peripheral blood, collected in an EDTA anticoagulant tube. Ficoll Paque Plus density gradient separation was used to isolate PBMCs, and no further T cell sorting was performed. An Agilent 2100 Bioanalyzer and agarose gel were used to assess RNA quality, and a NanoDrop 2000 was used to measure RNA concentration. These sequences were also reported in another study, on T cells in Graves' hyperthyroidism and ophthalmopathy. Looking at the second paper: Stable Graves' hyperthyroidism was defined as no progression to ophthalmopathy during 18 months of follow-up. The hyperthyroidism patients were between 18 and 65 years old and newly diagnosed, with a disease duration of less than 2 months. Any patient with an uncontrolled infection, another autoimmune disease, pregnancy or lactation was excluded. Diagnoses were established on the basis of clinical symptoms, serum thyroxine and TRAb, thyroid ultrasound, and orbital computed tomography. The TCR CDR3 was subjected to a first round of RT-PCR using the HTBI primer set and the Qiagen OneStep RT-PCR kit. Blood samples also contained most of the expanded thyroid clonotypes (frequency above 0.001), which suggests that blood repertoires may reflect thyroid immune responses. In cross-validation, a model built on a 13 V-J signature told ophthalmopathy apart from stable hyperthyroidism with approximately 91% sensitivity and about 81% specificity, and in testing the same model reached 80%/75%. In validation, the model predicted progression to ophthalmopathy a median of about 6.8 months before onset, with over 55% sensitivity and 72.22% specificity. To identify TCR V-J signatures that set the groups apart, the researchers used a discovery cohort of 100 patients, made up of under 50 with Graves' ophthalmopathy and 55 to 65 with stable Graves' hyperthyroidism. Prospective prediction of ophthalmopathy was tested in an independent validation cohort of 18 to 20 hyperthyroidism patients and 17 patients who later progressed to ophthalmopathy. The 100 or so discovery patients were divided at random into training and test sets in a 7:3 ratio. In six Graves' hyperthyroidism patients, the study also compared T-cell repertoires from thyroid tissue with T-cell repertoires from blood. After blood sampling, hyperthyroidism patients were treated with methimazole at a starting dose of 30 mg daily, and ophthalmopathy patients were treated with high-dose intravenous methylprednisolone. Libraries were constructed in a second round of multiplex PCR, after which size selection and purification were carried out. The libraries were sequenced on an Illumina HiSeq2000 using paired-end 100 bp reads. SOAPnuke was used to process the raw data, with reads discarded if the reads contained adapters or uncalled bases, had a mean Phred below 15, or lacked an exact constant-primer or identifier match. COPE v1.2.5 was used to merge the high-quality paired reads, and each unique nucleotide sequence was defined as a clonotype. Clonotypes were aligned to IMGT TRBV, TRBD and TRBJ reference segments using MiTCR v1.1. Only V-J combinations with frequency above 0.0001, covering 99% to 99.2% of repertoires, were analysed. A TCS score was defined as the ratio between F50 (clonal expansion) and ExV (chaos), using BLOSUM62-based TCRdist between CDR3 peptides within each V-J. Welch's t-statistics and random forest reduced around 520 V-J features to roughly 13, which were used in a naive Bayes classifier (R e1071). Sample size was not statistically predetermined, and blinding of investigators to group allocation was not performed. TCR Vbeta CDR3 sequencing of some 140 peripheral blood samples (over 40 ophthalmopathy, approximately 80 hyperthyroidism and some 17 progressor patients) is reported in the paper.

Sequenced material: peripheral blood mononuclear cells (PBMCs), taken at new diagnosis, from a patient treated with antithyroid drugs. This TCR was recovered from a woman aged 35 to 60 with Graves disease. Donor details come from another sample of the same person, matched by shared clones.

CDR3 sequence: CASSLVGGSPTDTQYF. The DNA reads TGTGCCAGCAGCTTAGTCGGCGGGAGTCCGACAGATACGCAGTATTTT. The rearranged chain carries TRBV11-2 and TRBJ2-3, with 7 bases aligning to TRBD2. According to the germline V gene, CDR1 reads SGHAT and CDR2 reads FQNNGV. From V the trimming removes 1 base and from J it removes 3 bases, while the gene matches leave 7 bases of the junction unaccounted for. Spanning cysteine to phenylalanine, the CDR3 consists of 16 amino acids. Only the CDR3 DNA is retained, 48 bases long and in frame from the first base.